This TCR beta chain was sequenced during a study of PD-L1 blockade in urothelial cancer. In the study overall: Blood analyses occurred 3 weeks (second dose) and 6 weeks post treatment start. Typically, measured as a median, blood samples had about 140,000 T cells.

The time point here: peripheral blood 6 weeks after treatment start. The CDR3 extends over 14 amino acids. V gave up 0 bases and J gave up 1 base, with 7 bases separating them. Per the germline V gene, CDR1 is SGHKS and CDR2 is YYEKEE (reference sequence). Libraries were prepared by immunoSEQ multiplex PCR; TCRdb keeps only in-frame clonotypes and omits some of them. The table includes tens of thousands of clones, 91% detected once. The chain joins TRBV5-5 to TRBJ2-5, with D unresolved. The sample in question was PBMCs, obtained around atezolizumab (anti-PD-L1) treatment. This TCR was sampled from a man aged 65 to 79 with urothelial cancer. The CDR3 loop is CASSLGHPQETQYF. The CDR3 DNA reads TGTGCCAGCAGCTTGGGGCACCCCCAAGAGACCCAGTACTTC.